Listed here are 3 T cell receptor beta chains from one sample, sequenced in a study of human CD4 T cells and Enterobacteriaceae. Sorting took every CD4+ cell except CD45RA+CCR7+CD95- naive cells, reaching over 95% purity. Data came from immunoSEQ multiplex PCR; TCRdb stores just in-frame clones and leaves some out. Of some 30,000 clones detected, approximately 82% appear once; the ten largest clones hold approximately 1.5%. Sequenced: memory CD4+ T cells from blood. The receptors originated from a human donor in good health.

The chain has TRBV7-9 and TRBJ2-1; D ambiguous. CDR1 and CDR2 (germline): SEHNR, FQNEAQ (reference sequence). The CDR3 sequence is 14 residues long. Trimming pared 1 base from V and 6 bases from J, leaving 10 bases between. DNA of the CDR3: TGTGCCAGCAGCTTAGGAGCAGGCGGCAATGAGCAGTTCTTC. It translates to CASSLGAGGNEQFF.

The J gene is TRBJ2-3, the V gene TRBV18, with 9 bases aligning to TRBD2. CDR1 and CDR2 (germline): KGHSH, LQKENI. CDR3 length: 15 amino acids. Unmatched junction bases numbered 8, after V lost 6 bases and J lost 4 bases. CDR3 protein: CASSPTSGAADTQYF. The CDR3 DNA follows: TGTGCCAGCTCGCCGACTAGCGGAGCCGCAGATACGCAGTATTTT.

The V and J genes are TRBV2 and TRBJ2-7, with D unclear. The V end lost 5 bases, the J end lost 2 bases, and 10 bases lay between the germline ends. Germline V gene sequence: CDR1 SNHLY, CDR2 FYNNEI. CDR3 length equals 13 residues. The CDR3 DNA reads as TGTGCCAGCAGTCCCACTGGAACCTACGAGCAGTACTTC. It encodes CASSPTGTYEQYF. Full variable domain (missing parts from reference TRBV2 and TRBJ2-7): EPEVTQTPSHQVTQMGQEVILRCVPISNHLYFYWYRQILGQKVEFLVSFYNNEISEKSEIFDDQFSVERPDGSNFTLKIRSTKLEDSAMYFCASSPTGTYEQYFGPGTRLTVT.